The clone carrying this T cell receptor beta chain has ten or more counts. The antigen is not known. The sample comes from a study of breast tumors, draining lymph nodes, adjacent tissues. TCRdb recomputed calls from the multiplex PCR reads with MiXCR, one row per CDR3 protein. The sample carries roughly 120,000 distinct CDR3 sequences, just under 20% recorded once. Overall study findings and caveats: Luminal-like breast cancer showed significantly higher tumor–nontumor repertoire similarity than basal-like. Tumors had less TCR diversity than lymph nodes, more than nontumor tissue. Most tumor T cells seemingly derive from lymph node, then expand in tumor. Data only fit, rather than demonstrated, lymph node origin of most tumor T cells.

Trimming cost V 5 bases and J 2 bases, with 5 bases left between them. This CDR3 has 12 amino acids. CDR1 SGHTA and CDR2 FQGNSA come from the germline V gene. Samples came from axillary lymph nodes draining the breast cancer. V gene TRBV7-2 combines with J gene TRBJ2-3, with no clear D. The receptor comes from a female donor with breast cancer. Some clones in this sample may be carry-over from other donors' samples. Input material: axillary lymph node tissue. This chain's CDR3 is CASSRITDTQYF. CDR3 bases: TGTGCCAGCAGCCGGATCACAGATACGCAGTATTTT.